This T cell receptor (beta chain) was captured by sequencing in a study of blood T cell repertoires in COVID-19. Study context: Sites across the United States, Italy and Spain contributed samples from acute and convalescent COVID-19.

Study processing details: Estimated nucleated cell counts came from reference gene primer amplification. Clones were read by immunoSEQ multiplex PCR, and TCRdb kept only the in-frame ones, dropping some. That table gives V, J and clone size, and the DNA gave D and trimming. The sample carries about 440,000 clones, around nine tenths recorded once. This CDR3 has 15 residues. Trimming took 7 bases from V and 0 from J; bases not matched to a gene: 5. Germline V gene data show CDR1 as MNHEY and CDR2 as SVGAGI. Categorization into cohorts depended on clinical history that participants reported. Sequenced: PBMCs or T cells enriched from blood (not recorded which). The rearrangement links TRBV6-5 to TRBJ2-2, with TRBD1 matching 7 bases. The receptor's source is a woman aged 18 to 35 with acute COVID-19. CDR3 region: CASTDRVPNTGELFF. Written as DNA, the CDR3 is TGTGCCAGCACCGACAGGGTACCGAACACCGGGGAGCTGTTTTTT.